Listed below are T cell receptor beta chains from one sample, sequenced in a study of shared clonotypes between healthy human individuals. Clones were read by immunoSEQ multiplex PCR, and TCRdb kept only the in-frame ones, dropping some. The sample contains some 1,100,000 clones, 78% of which appear only once. The specimen sequenced was memory CD4+ T cells from PBMCs. The receptors shown here come from a man aged 18 to 30 in good health. Some clones in this sample may be carry-over from other donors' samples. Each CDR3 is given with its conserved first and last residue. A D gene is named only where the DNA matches it firmly. A clone size is listed for some rows: how often the clone was seen (once, few, many), or a class if it is expanded.

V: TRBV10-1; J: TRBJ1-5; size: -; D: -; CDR3: CASSDSGQPQHF; DNA: TGCGCCAGCAGTGATTCGGGGCAGCCCCAGCATTTT
V: TRBV5-1; J: TRBJ2-7; size: -; D: -; CDR3: CASSLKERGEQYF; DNA: TGCGCCAGCAGCTTGAAGGAAAGGGGCGAGCAGTACTTC
V: TRBV19; J: TRBJ1-1; size: -; D: -; CDR3: CASSRGMNTEAFF; DNA: TGTGCCAGTAGTAGGGGAATGAACACTGAAGCTTTCTTT
V: TRBV30; J: TRBJ1-3; size: -; D: -; CDR3: CAWSPTGRRFSSGNTIYF; DNA: TGTGCCTGGAGTCCAACGGGAAGAAGATTCAGTTCTGGAAACACCATATATTTT
V: TRBV6-1; J: TRBJ1-2; size: -; D: -; CDR3: CASSEADGKYYGYTF; DNA: TGTGCCAGCAGTGAAGCGGACGGAAAATACTATGGCTACACCTTC
V: TRBV28; J: TRBJ1-2; size: -; D: -; CDR3: CASSLKGHYGYTF; DNA: TGTGCCAGCAGTTTAAAGGGTCACTATGGCTACACCTTC
V: TRBV11-2; J: TRBJ1-1; size: -; D: TRBD1; CDR3: CASSSPNRGSEAFF; DNA: TGTGCCAGCAGCTCACCCAACAGGGGGTCTGAAGCTTTCTTT
V: TRBV19; J: TRBJ2-3; size: -; D: -; CDR3: CASSVAATDTQYF; DNA: TGTGCCAGTAGTGTGGCGGCCACAGATACGCAGTATTTT
V: TRBV6-5; J: TRBJ2-1; size: few; D: TRBD1; CDR3: CASSRRDRGIEQFF; DNA: TGTGCCAGCAGCCGACGGGACAGGGGTATTGAGCAGTTCTTC
V: TRBV4-1; J: TRBJ2-2; size: -; D: TRBD2; CDR3: CASSLRTSGSTGELFF; DNA: TGCGCCAGCAGCCTCCGGACTAGCGGGAGTACCGGGGAGCTGTTTTTT
V: TRBV6-5; J: TRBJ2-1; size: -; D: -; CDR3: CASSPLNGRQFF; DNA: TGTGCCAGCAGTCCGTTGAATGGGCGTCAGTTCTTC
V: TRBV29-1; J: TRBJ1-1; size: few; D: -; CDR3: CSGSLRNGKAFF; DNA: TGCAGCGGGAGCCTAAGGAACGGTAAAGCTTTCTTT
V: TRBV14; J: TRBJ2-1; size: -; D: TRBD1; CDR3: CASRPGQGHSYNEQFF; DNA: TGTGCCAGCAGACCGGGACAGGGTCACTCCTACAATGAGCAGTTCTTC
V: TRBV28; J: TRBJ1-1; size: -; D: -; CDR3: CASSLFGWGTEAFF; DNA: TGTGCCAGCAGTTTATTTGGTTGGGGTACTGAAGCTTTCTTT
V: TRBV5-4; J: TRBJ1-4; size: -; D: -; CDR3: CASSETTGPHEKLFF; DNA: TGTGCCAGCAGCGAGACTACAGGGCCCCATGAAAAACTGTTTTTT
V: TRBV6-5; J: TRBJ2-1; size: -; D: -; CDR3: CASSFPGRPEQFF; DNA: TGTGCCAGCAGCTTTCCGGGACGCCCAGAGCAGTTCTTC
V: TRBV15; J: TRBJ2-7; size: -; D: TRBD2; CDR3: CATAPGLARGEQYF; DNA: TGTGCCACCGCCCCAGGACTAGCGAGGGGCGAGCAGTACTTC
V: TRBV20-1; J: TRBJ2-2; size: -; D: -; CDR3: CSASGTGELFF; DNA: TGCAGTGCCAGCGGAACCGGGGAGCTGTTTTTT
V: TRBV4-2; J: TRBJ2-3; size: -; D: TRBD2; CDR3: CASSQRGAGAADTQYF; DNA: TGTGCCAGCAGCCAACGAGGTGCGGGAGCGGCAGATACGCAGTATTTT
V: TRBV5-1; J: TRBJ2-2; size: -; D: TRBD1; CDR3: CASRYQGQGNTGELFF; DNA: TGCGCCAGCAGGTACCAAGGACAGGGTAACACCGGGGAGCTGTTTTTT
V: TRBV5-1; J: TRBJ2-7; size: -; D: -; CDR3: CASSFVATYEQYF; DNA: TGCGCCAGCAGCTTTGTAGCCACCTACGAGCAGTACTTC
V: TRBV19; J: TRBJ1-4; size: -; D: -; CDR3: CASSSGGAGEKLFF; DNA: TGTGCCAGTAGTTCGGGGGGGGCCGGCGAAAAACTGTTTTTT
V: TRBV2; J: TRBJ2-1; size: many; D: -; CDR3: CASATGQGPYNEQFF; DNA: TGTGCCAGCGCAACGGGGCAGGGACCCTACAATGAGCAGTTCTTC
V: TRBV4-2; J: TRBJ1-2; size: -; D: -; CDR3: CASSPQGRGSDGYTF; DNA: TGTGCCAGCAGCCCTCAGGGTAGGGGAAGTGACGGCTACACCTTC
V: TRBV7-9; J: TRBJ2-7; size: -; D: -; CDR3: CASSISGGRSYEQYF; DNA: TGTGCCAGCAGCATTAGCGGCGGCCGCTCCTACGAGCAGTACTTC
V: TRBV20-1; J: TRBJ2-7; size: -; D: -; CDR3: CSATDYEQYF; DNA: TGCAGTGCTACAGACTACGAGCAGTACTTC
V: TRBV7-2; J: TRBJ2-1; size: few; D: -; CDR3: CASSLNRDVGEQFF; DNA: TGTGCCAGCAGCTTAAATAGGGATGTCGGTGAGCAGTTCTTC
V: TRBV18; J: TRBJ1-4; size: -; D: -; CDR3: CASSPGPEEKLFF; DNA: TGTGCCAGCTCACCAGGCCCAGAAGAAAAACTGTTTTTT
V: TRBV4-1; J: TRBJ1-1; size: -; D: -; CDR3: CASRSVWTAIVKVNTEAFF; DNA: TGCGCCAGCAGATCCGTTTGGACAGCTATCGTTAAGGTGAACACTGAAGCTTTCTTT
V: TRBV27; J: TRBJ1-5; size: few; D: -; CDR3: CASSLRWGGQPQHF; DNA: TGTGCCAGCAGTTTAAGGTGGGGGGGTCAGCCCCAGCATTTT
V: TRBV30; J: TRBJ1-4; size: -; D: TRBD1; CDR3: CAWSPGTGVLNEKLFF; DNA: TGTGCCTGGAGCCCCGGGACAGGCGTACTTAATGAAAAACTGTTTTTT
V: TRBV15; J: TRBJ1-4; size: -; D: -; CDR3: CATSRRSGSPEKLFF; DNA: TGTGCCACCAGCAGGCGGTCGGGGTCCCCTGAAAAACTGTTTTTT
V: TRBV20-1; J: TRBJ1-1; size: few; D: -; CDR3: CSARGLFF; DNA: TGCAGTGCTAGAGGACTATTCTTT
V: TRBV28; J: TRBJ1-5; size: few; D: -; CDR3: CASSSPLAQPQHF; DNA: TGTGCCAGCAGTTCCCCTCTTGCTCAGCCCCAGCATTTT
V: TRBV7-9; J: TRBJ1-1; size: -; D: -; CDR3: CASSIQEGTEAFF; DNA: TGTGCCAGCAGCATCCAGGAAGGCACTGAAGCTTTCTTT
V: TRBV5-1; J: TRBJ2-1; size: -; D: TRBD1; CDR3: CASSRPGTGSVDEQFF; DNA: TGCGCCAGCAGCCGACCCGGGACAGGTAGCGTCGATGAGCAGTTCTTC
V: TRBV2; J: TRBJ1-1; size: -; D: -; CDR3: CASSLDVSNTEAFF; DNA: TGTGCCAGCAGCCTCGACGTATCGAACACTGAAGCTTTCTTT
V: TRBV5-1; J: TRBJ2-7; size: -; D: -; CDR3: CASSAISGPYEQYF; DNA: TGCGCCAGCAGCGCGATTAGCGGACCTTACGAGCAGTACTTC
V: TRBV19; J: TRBJ1-1; size: few; D: -; CDR3: CASRSYVTEAFF; DNA: TGTGCGTCTCGGAGCTACGTTACTGAAGCTTTCTTT
V: TRBV11-3; J: TRBJ1-1; size: -; D: -; CDR3: CASSLGPNTEAFF; DNA: TGTGCCAGCAGCTTGGGTCCCAACACTGAAGCTTTCTTT
V: TRBV4-3; J: TRBJ1-1; size: few; D: -; CDR3: CASSQVHGEGEAFF; DNA: TGCGCCAGCAGCCAAGTCCACGGAGAAGGTGAAGCTTTCTTT
V: TRBV5-4; J: TRBJ2-1; size: -; D: -; CDR3: CASSLDSSSYNEQFF; DNA: TGTGCCAGCAGCTTGGACTCCAGCTCCTACAATGAGCAGTTCTTC
V: TRBV5-1; J: TRBJ2-3; size: -; D: TRBD2; CDR3: CASSLAPSGQDTQYF; DNA: TGCGCCAGCAGCTTGGCCCCTAGCGGACAAGATACGCAGTATTTT
V: TRBV9; J: TRBJ2-3; size: few; D: -; CDR3: CASSVVGGRVTDTQYF; DNA: TGTGCCAGCAGCGTAGTAGGGGGGAGAGTCACAGATACGCAGTATTTT
V: TRBV7-2; J: TRBJ1-2; size: -; D: -; CDR3: CASSLIGSFLYGYTF; DNA: TGTGCCAGCAGCTTAATTGGCAGTTTTCTCTATGGCTACACCTTC
V: TRBV7-9; J: TRBJ2-3; size: -; D: -; CDR3: CASSLVARSTDTQYF; DNA: TGTGCCAGCAGCTTAGTTGCACGAAGCACAGATACGCAGTATTTT
V: TRBV29-1; J: TRBJ1-1; size: few; D: TRBD1; CDR3: CSAWTGVNTEAFF; DNA: TGCAGCGCCTGGACAGGGGTAAACACTGAAGCTTTCTTT
V: TRBV5-4; J: TRBJ2-7; size: -; D: -; CDR3: CASSIELVGEQYF; DNA: TGTGCCAGCAGCATCGAACTAGTGGGCGAGCAGTACTTC
V: TRBV11-3; J: TRBJ1-3; size: -; D: -; CDR3: CASKGCSENTIYF; DNA: TGTGCCAGTAAGGGATGCAGCGAAAACACCATATATTTT